This T cell receptor (beta chain) derives from a study of OX40 agonist ivuxolimab in advanced cancers. Study-wide findings and caveats: In the 0.1 to 3.0 mg/kg range, CD4+ and CD8+ blood T cells had expanded clonally by week 6.

About this clone: Antigen specificity is unknown.

Data came from immunoSEQ multiplex PCR; TCRdb stores just in-frame clones and leaves some out. This sample has about 150,000 clones; 90% to 95% occur once, and the top ten carry approximately 0.3%. V shed 6 bases, J shed 5 bases, and the junction held 9 bases outside the gene matches. CDR1 and CDR2 (germline): MNHEY, SVGAGI. CDR3 size: 15 residues. The starting material was CD4+ or CD8+ T cells sorted from blood, obtained in a trial of the OX40 agonist ivuxolimab. The source is an adult with an advanced solid tumor such as melanoma, head and neck, liver or kidney cancer. The chain joins TRBV6-5 to TRBJ1-1; 10 bases agree with TRBD1. The CDR3: CASRAPGTGVTEAFF. The CDR3 DNA follows: TGTGCCAGCAGAGCCCCAGGGACAGGGGTTACTGAAGCTTTCTTT.